A single sample is the source of the 10 T cell receptor beta chains below, sequenced in a study of cytomegalovirus exposure and HLA in healthy donors. In the PCR, 60 Vbeta and 13 Jbeta primers were used. Assay: immunoSEQ multiplex PCR; the TCRdb copy retains only in-frame clones and omits some. This sample has 200,000 to 250,000 clones, with approximately 82% found just once. Material: PBMCs. These receptors all stem from a woman aged 40 to 50 in good health and CMV-seronegative.

The chain couples TRBV18 to TRBJ2-3; 15 bases align to TRBD2. With 3 bases clipped from V and 1 base from J, the junction kept 8 bases outside the gene matches. The CDR3 length is 19 residues. Per the germline V gene, CDR1 is KGHSH and CDR2 is LQKENI. CDR3 nucleotide sequence: TGTGCCAGCTCACCCCCCCTGGGACTAGCGGGGGGCCGCACAGATACGCAGTATTTT. Its translation is CASSPPLGLAGGRTDTQYF.

The chain carries TRBV5-1 and TRBJ1-1, with D possibly being TRBD1 (5 bases). Deletions cut 4 bases from V and 0 bases from J, with 16 bases between. Germline CDR1 is SGHRS and CDR2 is YFSETQ. CDR3 length: 16 residues. CDR3 protein: CASSPTLGTMNTEAFF. CDR3 DNA sequence: TGCGCCAGCAGCCCAACACTGGGGACTATGAACACTGAAGCTTTCTTT. The variable domain in full, completed from reference TRBV5-1 and TRBJ1-1, reads KAGVTQTPRYLIKTRGQQVTLSCSPISGHRSVSWYQQTPGQGLQFLFEYFSETQRNKGNFPGRFSGRQFSNSRSEMNVSTLELGDSALYLCASSPTLGTMNTEAFFGQGTRLTVV.

This chain uses TRBV7-3 with TRBJ2-5, with 7 positions matching TRBD1. Germline CDR1 and CDR2: SGHTA and FQGTGA. The length of the CDR3 is 14 residues. The V gene end was trimmed by 4 bases and the J gene end by 5 bases; junction bases not matched to a gene: 7. CDR3 sequence (DNA): TGTGCCAGCAGCTCCCAAGGGGGCGACGAGACCCAGTACTTC. This encodes CASSSQGGDETQYF.

CDR3: CASSRGQASYGYTF. Written as DNA, the CDR3 is TGTGCCAGCAGCCGCGGACAGGCGTCCTATGGCTACACCTTC. The chain couples TRBV6-6 to TRBJ1-2; 7 nucleotides match TRBD1. The germline CDR1 and CDR2 sequences are MNHNY and SVGAGI (reference sequence). V lost 6 bases, J lost 4 bases, and 8 bases stayed unmatched. This CDR3 is built from 14 residues.

This chain connects TRBV4-2 to TRBJ2-2; possibly TRBD2 for D (5 bases). Trimming removed 4 bases from V and 5 bases from J, with 11 bases in between. This CDR3 spans 14 amino acids. The V gene's germline CDR1 is LGHNA and CDR2 YNFKEQ. The CDR3 is CASSPARRTGELFF. CDR3 sequence (DNA): TGTGCCAGCAGCCCGGCCAGGAGGACCGGGGAGCTGTTTTTT.

This rearrangement joins TRBV6-6 to TRBJ1-5, with 7 bases aligning to TRBD1. The CDR3 is made up of 16 amino acids. Losses at the gene ends were 0 bases for V and 0 bases for J; bases not matched to a gene: 2. From germline, CDR1 is MNHNY and CDR2 SVGAGI (reference sequence). CDR3 nucleotide sequence: TGTGCCAGCAGTTACTCGGAGGGGGCTAGCAATCAGCCCCAGCATTTT. Protein product: CASSYSEGASNQPQHF.

The chain uses TRBV7-4 and TRBJ1-5; D gene ambiguous. CDR3 size: 15 residues. Germline V gene data show CDR1 as SGHVT and CDR2 as SQSDAQ. V was shortened by 6 bases and J by 5 bases, with 17 bases between the two germline ends. Here the CDR3 DNA reads TGTGCCAGCAGTCCCGAGCGCGGTCTTGATCAGCCCCAGCATTTT. Residues: CASSPERGLDQPQHF.

This clone was seen a few times. The chain carries TRBV4-1 and TRBJ2-2; no reliable D call. The CDR3 length is 15 residues. V was pared by 7 bases and J by 5 bases, with 17 bases between. CDR1 is MGHRA and CDR2 is YSYEKL in the germline V gene. This chain's CDR3 is CASTPVIAGTGELFF. DNA of the CDR3: TGCGCCAGCACCCCCGTGATAGCTGGGACCGGGGAGCTGTTTTTT.

About this clone itself: Additional DNA sequences in this sample encode the identical CDR3. This chain links TRBV7-2 with TRBJ1-5; 8 nucleotides agree with TRBD1. CDR1 SGHTA and CDR2 FQGNSA come from the germline V gene. Unmatched junction bases numbered 9, after V lost 1 base and J lost 4 bases. The CDR3 runs 17 residues. The CDR3 reads CASSLGQGIMGNQPQHF. The CDR3 DNA reads TGTGCCAGCAGCTTAGGACAGGGGATTATGGGGAATCAGCCCCAGCATTTT. Together with reference TRBV7-2 and TRBJ1-5, the CDR3 gives the full variable domain: GAGVSQSPSNKVTEKGKDVELRCDPISGHTALYWYRQSLGQGLEFLIYFQGNSAPDKSGLPSDRFSAERTGGSVSTLTIQRTQQEDSAVYLCASSLGQGIMGNQPQHFGDGTRLSIL.

The chain links TRBV5-1 to TRBJ2-7; TRBD2 matches at 12 bases. Germline V CDR1 and CDR2: SGHRS, YFSETQ. V lost 4 bases and J lost 2; bases outside the gene matches: 4. The CDR3 extends over 15 amino acids. This chain's CDR3 is CASSPRTSGAYEQYF. The CDR3 DNA is TGCGCCAGCAGCCCGCGGACTAGCGGGGCCTACGAGCAGTACTTC.